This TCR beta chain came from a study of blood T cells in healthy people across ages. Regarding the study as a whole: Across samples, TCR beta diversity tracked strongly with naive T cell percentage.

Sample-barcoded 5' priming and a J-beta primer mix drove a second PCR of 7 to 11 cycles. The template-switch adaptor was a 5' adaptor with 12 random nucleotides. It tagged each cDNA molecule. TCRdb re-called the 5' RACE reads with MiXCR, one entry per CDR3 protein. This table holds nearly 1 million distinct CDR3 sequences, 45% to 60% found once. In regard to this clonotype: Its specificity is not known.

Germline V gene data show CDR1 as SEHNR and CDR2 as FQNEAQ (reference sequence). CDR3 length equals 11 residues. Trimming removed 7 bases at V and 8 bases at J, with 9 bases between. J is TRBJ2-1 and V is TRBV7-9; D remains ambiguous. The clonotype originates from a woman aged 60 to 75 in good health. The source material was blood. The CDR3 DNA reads TGTGCCAGCACAAGCGTAGATGAGCAGTTCTTC. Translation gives CASTSVDEQFF.